This entry lists 24 T cell receptor beta chains sequenced from one sample in a study of cytomegalovirus exposure and HLA in healthy donors (dated by TCRdb to about 2017). Library method: the immunoSEQ multiplex PCR assay. TCRdb carries this immuneACCESS record with in-frame sequences only. Its versions omit some clonotypes, under half of them owing to an unresolved V gene in the studies checked, with the rest unexplained. The sample contains hundreds of thousands of clones, roughly 91% of them found a single time. The top ten hold 3.1% of the sample. The sequencing input was PBMCs. These receptors came from a woman under 40 in good health and CMV-seronegative.

The chain joins TRBV5-1 to TRBJ2-7, with 10 bases aligning to TRBD2. CDR1 and CDR2 from the germline V gene are SGHRS and YFSETQ. V shed 3 bases, J shed 1 base, and the junction held 1 base outside the gene matches. The CDR3 has 14 residues. CDR3 sequence: CASSYSGGSYEQYF. Here the CDR3 DNA reads TGCGCCAGCAGCTATAGCGGGGGGTCCTACGAGCAGTACTTC.

This rearrangement joins TRBV9 to TRBJ1-2; TRBD1 might be the D (6 bases). V was cut by 6 bases and J by 2 bases, with 11 bases left in between. This CDR3 has 13 residues. Per germline, CDR1 SGDLS and CDR2 YYNGEE. The CDR3 DNA reads as TGTGCCAGCACCCTAGGACAGAACTATGGCTACACCTTC. Its protein is CASTLGQNYGYTF. The full variable domain, completed using reference TRBV9 and TRBJ1-2, is DSGVTQTPKHLITATGQRVTLRCSPRSGDLSVYWYQQSLDQGLQFLIQYYNGEERAKGNILERFSAQQFPDLHSELNLSSLELGDSALYFCASTLGQNYGYTFGSGTRLTVV.

The chain uses TRBV28 and TRBJ2-1, with a weak D call TRBD2 (6 bases). In germline, CDR1 is MDHEN, CDR2 SYDVKM. The CDR3 has 13 amino acids. V lost 1 base to trimming and J lost 8 bases, with 9 bases between them. The DNA for the CDR3 is TGTGCCAGCAGTTTATCCGGGGGAGATGAGCAGTTCTTC. As protein: CASSLSGGDEQFF.

V gene TRBV18 combines with J gene TRBJ2-7, with TRBD1 identical over 9 bases. The CDR3 sequence is 18 residues long. J lost 1 base, V lost 3 bases, and 13 bases had no gene match. Germline CDR1 and CDR2: KGHSH and LQKENI. Written as DNA, the CDR3 is TGTGCCAGCTCACCCCTCCCACCAACCGGGACAGGGTCCTACGAGCAGTACTTC. It specifies CASSPLPPTGTGSYEQYF.

A single count supports this clone. The chain couples TRBV25-1 to TRBJ1-1, with TRBD1 as a possible D gene (6 bases). Trimming took 8 bases from V and 6 from J, leaving 16 bases between them. The CDR3 length is 13 residues. Germline assignment: CDR1 MGHDK and CDR2 SYGVNS. In DNA, the CDR3 is TGTGCCAGCGGGAAAACGGGGACATCTGAAGCTTTCTTT. Translation gives CASGKTGTSEAFF.

The chain has TRBV4-1 and TRBJ2-3; 8 positions agree with TRBD2. After removal of 0 bases from V and 4 bases from J, the junction contained 9 bases not matched to a gene. The CDR3 spans 17 residues. The germline gives CDR1 MGHRA, CDR2 YSYEKL. CDR3 sequence reads: CASSQEKGGGRSDTQYF. In DNA form, the CDR3 reads TGCGCCAGCAGCCAAGAAAAAGGTGGCGGGAGGTCAGATACGCAGTATTTT.

This clone appeared a single time. The V call is TRBV27, the J call TRBJ2-6, with D uncertain. The germline CDR1 and CDR2 sequences are MNHEY and SMNVEV (reference sequence). There are 12 residues in the CDR3. V was cut by 7 bases and J by 4 bases, with 5 bases left in between. CDR3 bases: TGTGCCAGCAAGACGGGGGCCAACGTCCTGACTTTC. Its protein product is CASKTGANVLTF.

This clone appeared once. The chain is built from TRBV7-2 and TRBJ2-1; no reliable D call. The V end was cut by 5 bases, the J end by 0 bases, with 11 bases between. The germline gives CDR1 SGHTA, CDR2 FQGNSA. The CDR3 loop spans 15 amino acids. In DNA form, the CDR3 reads TGTGCCAGCAGCGTTCAGGATAGCTCCTACAATGAGCAGTTCTTC. Its protein is CASSVQDSSYNEQFF. Drawing the rest from reference TRBV7-2 and TRBJ2-1, the complete variable domain is GAGVSQSPSNKVTEKGKDVELRCDPISGHTALYWYRQSLGQGLEFLIYFQGNSAPDKSGLPSDRFSAERTGGSVSTLTIQRTQQEDSAVYLCASSVQDSSYNEQFFGPGTRLTVL.

V and J are TRBV7-8 and TRBJ2-2; weak D call: TRBD2 (6 bases). CDR3 length: 14 amino acids. CDR1 SGHVS and CDR2 FQNEAQ come from the germline V gene. Deletions cut 3 bases from V and 7 bases from J, with 12 bases between. CDR3 protein: CASSFGREIGELFF. DNA of the CDR3: TGTGCCAGCAGCTTTGGCCGGGAGATCGGGGAGCTGTTTTTT.

In DNA, the CDR3 is TGTGCCAGCACCGACAGGGGGTACGAGCAGTACTTC. Translated, it gives CASTDRGYEQYF. This rearrangement joins TRBV6-6 to TRBJ2-7; the match to TRBD1 covers 9 bases. CDR1 is MNHNY, CDR2 SVGAGI, per germline (reference sequence). This CDR3 region has 12 residues. The junction had 2 bases not matched to a gene; V was cut back by 7 bases and J by 4 bases.

This rearrangement joins TRBV27 to TRBJ1-2, with TRBD1 matching over 10 bases. The CDR3 is made up of 15 amino acids. The V segment lost 3 bases and the J segment 3 bases; nucleotides outside the gene matches: 4. The germline V gene has CDR1 MNHEY and CDR2 SMNVEV (reference sequence). The CDR3 spells CASSLTGGVYYGYTF. CDR3 coding DNA: TGTGCCAGCAGTTTGACAGGGGGCGTTTACTATGGCTACACCTTC.

The V gene is TRBV28, the J gene TRBJ1-1; 7 nucleotides align to TRBD1. This CDR3 has 16 amino acids. V was pared by 1 base and J by 1 base, with 6 bases of the junction left unmatched. Germline CDR1 and CDR2: MDHEN and SYDVKM. The CDR3 protein is CASSLYRGSANTEAFF. The CDR3 DNA sequence: TGTGCCAGCAGTTTATACAGGGGATCTGCGAACACTGAAGCTTTCTTT.

This chain uses TRBV7-2 with TRBJ2-7, with D perhaps matching TRBD2 (6 bases). The CDR3 is made up of 16 amino acids. The germline V gene has CDR1 SGHTA and CDR2 FQGNSA. V gave up 1 base and J gave up 5 bases, with 18 bases separating them. The CDR3 DNA reads TGTGCCAGCAGCTTAGTGCGGGGAGTGGCTGTCGACGAGCAGTACTTC. It is translated as CASSLVRGVAVDEQYF.

The chain couples TRBV30 to TRBJ2-7; 7 positions match TRBD1. Germline V gene lookup returns CDR1 GTSNPN and CDR2 SVGIG (reference sequence). The J segment lost 7 bases and the V segment lost 4 bases, leaving 7 bases of the junction unmatched. This CDR3 has 12 residues. The CDR3 loop is CAWNQGVGEQYF. Here the CDR3 DNA reads TGTGCCTGGAACCAGGGGGTGGGAGAGCAGTACTTC. The variable domain in full, with the rest retrieved from reference TRBV30 and TRBJ2-7, is SQTIHQWPATLVQPVGSPLSLECTVEGTSNPNLYWYRQAAGRGLQLLFYSVGIGQISSEVPQNLSASRPQDRQFILSSKKLLLSDSGFYLCAWNQGVGEQYFGPGTRLTVT.

The gene calls are TRBV10-2 and TRBJ2-3, with no clear D. Per germline, CDR1 WSHSY and CDR2 SAAADI. The CDR3 is 14 residues long. The V and J ends lost 3 bases and 2 bases respectively, with 9 bases between them. CDR3 amino acids: CASSDLAATDTQYF. Written as DNA, the CDR3 is TGCGCCAGCAGTGACTTGGCAGCCACAGATACGCAGTATTTT.

This chain uses TRBV5-6 with TRBJ2-5; 11 nucleotides agree with TRBD2. The ends lost 2 bases at V and 8 bases at J; junction bases unmatched: 5. The CDR3 has 14 residues. Germline V lookup: CDR1 SGHDT, CDR2 YYEEEE. CDR3 amino acids: CASSFGLAGGTQYF. The CDR3 region has the DNA TGTGCCAGCAGCTTCGGACTAGCGGGTGGCACCCAGTACTTC.

V usage is TRBV10-1 and J usage is TRBJ2-7, with D unclear. The CDR3 covers 13 residues. V lost 7 bases, J lost 6 bases, and 16 bases lay in between. Germline loops: CDR1 WNHNN, CDR2 SYGVQD (reference sequence). The CDR3 nucleotides are TGCGCCAGCACCCCGACTCGTGCAGGCGAGCAGTACTTC. Its protein is CASTPTRAGEQYF.

This clone has a single count. The rearrangement uses TRBV27 and TRBJ2-3, with D perhaps matching TRBD1 (5 bases). Trimming removed 6 bases at V and 0 bases at J, with 19 bases between. CDR1 is MNHEY and CDR2 is SMNVEV in the germline V gene (reference sequence). The length of the CDR3 is 17 residues. CDR3 region: CASRKSPTVLSTDTQYF. The CDR3 DNA follows: TGTGCCAGCAGGAAGTCACCGACAGTTCTTAGCACAGATACGCAGTATTTT.

The genes are TRBV19 and TRBJ1-5; D remains unclear. CDR1 is LNHDA and CDR2 is SQIVND in the germline V gene (reference sequence). V was cut by 3 bases and J by 6 bases, with 15 bases left in between. CDR3 length: 15 residues. CDR3 in amino acids: CASSITTAVGQPQHF. CDR3 coding DNA: TGTGCCAGTAGTATCACAACAGCGGTGGGTCAGCCCCAGCATTTT.

The CDR3 loop reads CASSQVWGGYNEQFF. Written as DNA, the CDR3 is TGCGCCAGCAGCCAAGTCTGGGGCGGATACAATGAGCAGTTCTTC. The chain joins TRBV4-3 to TRBJ2-1, with D maybe TRBD1 (5 bases). Germline V gene data show CDR1 as LGHNA and CDR2 as YSLEER. The CDR3 has 15 amino acids. V dropped 1 base and J dropped 4 bases, with 11 bases sitting between them.

The chain is built from TRBV5-6 and TRBJ1-5; 11 nucleotides agree with TRBD1. J lost 0 bases, V lost 3 bases, and 2 bases had no gene match. The germline CDR1 and CDR2 sequences are SGHDT and YYEEEE. CDR3 length equals 16 residues. This chain's CDR3 is CASSWGQGDSNQPQHF. CDR3 DNA: TGTGCCAGCAGCTGGGGACAGGGGGATAGCAATCAGCCCCAGCATTTT. The entire variable domain, with the rest obtained from reference TRBV5-6 and TRBJ1-5, is as follows: DAGVTQSPTHLIKTRGQQVTLRCSPKSGHDTVSWYQQALGQGPQFIFQYYEEEERQRGNFPDRFSGHQFPNYSSELNVNALLLGDSALYLCASSWGQGDSNQPQHFGDGTRLSIL.

This rearrangement joins TRBV5-1 to TRBJ2-3; 12 nucleotides agree with TRBD2. The CDR3 is 15 residues long. V lost 5 bases, J lost 4 bases, and 5 bases stayed unmatched. Germline CDR1 reads SGHRS; CDR2 reads YFSETQ. The CDR3 DNA reads as TGCGCCAGCAGACCTACTAGCGGGAGGTCAGATACGCAGTATTTT. Its translation is CASRPTSGRSDTQYF.

The rearrangement uses TRBV5-1 and TRBJ2-1; TRBD1 agrees at 7 bases. The CDR3 loop spans 13 amino acids. In germline, CDR1 is SGHRS, CDR2 YFSETQ. The trim removed 0 bases at V and 8 bases at J, leaving 2 bases unmatched. This chain's CDR3 is CASSLVQGHEQFF. Here the CDR3 DNA reads TGCGCCAGCAGCTTGGTACAGGGGCATGAGCAGTTCTTC. The full variable domain, with the rest looked up from reference TRBV5-1 and TRBJ2-1, is KAGVTQTPRYLIKTRGQQVTLSCSPISGHRSVSWYQQTPGQGLQFLFEYFSETQRNKGNFPGRFSGRQFSNSRSEMNVSTLELGDSALYLCASSLVQGHEQFFGPGTRLTVL.

The rearrangement links TRBV25-1 to TRBJ2-3; D possibly corresponds to TRBD2 (6 bases). Between the trimmed V and J ends, which lost 2 bases and 0 bases, there was a span of 12 bases. CDR1 MGHDK and CDR2 SYGVNS come from the germline V gene. This CDR3 spans 16 amino acids. CDR3 in DNA: TGTGCCAGCAGTGAAACTAGCCACCAAAGCACAGATACGCAGTATTTT. Translation gives CASSETSHQSTDTQYF. The whole variable domain, filled in from reference TRBV25-1 and TRBJ2-3, reads EADIYQTPRYLVIGTGKKITLECSQTMGHDKMYWYQQDPGMELHLIHYSYGVNSTEKGDLSSESTVSRIRTEHFPLTLESARPSHTSQYLCASSETSHQSTDTQYFGPGTRLTVL.